A selection of T cell receptor beta chains follows, all from one sample in a study of blood T cell repertoires in COVID-19. TCRdb keeps only in-frame clones here, not all; method: immunoSEQ multiplex PCR. Of over 120,000 clones listed, approximately 80% were seen once; the top ten hold under 6%. The sequenced material came from peripheral blood. All receptors derive from a woman over 75 with active or convalescent COVID-19. Both conserved end residues are part of each CDR3. The D gene is left open where the match is weak. Size values are once, few and many counts, or a class for expanded clones, and some rows have none.

clone_size	d_call	v_call	j_call	cdr3_nt	cdr3_aa
-	-	TRBV12-5	TRBJ2-2	TGTGCTAGTGGTCGAGGAGGGGGCAGAACCGGGGAGCTGTTTTTT	CASGRGGGRTGELFF
-	-	TRBV9	TRBJ2-7	TGTGCCAGCAGCGTAGGCCGGGGGCAGGCGGGGGATTCCTACGAGCAGTACTTC	CASSVGRGQAGDSYEQYF
-	-	TRBV9	TRBJ2-5	TGTGCCAGCAGCGTAGATCAGTCCCCGGGGGAGACCCAGTACTTC	CASSVDQSPGETQYF
-	-	TRBV7-9	TRBJ1-1	TGTGCCAGCAGCGGAAACAGGCCGGGTGGCACTGAAGCTTTCTTT	CASSGNRPGGTEAFF
few	TRBD2	TRBV7-8	TRBJ2-1	TGTGCCAGCAGCTTAGGAGCGGGGACGACCTACAATGAGCAGTTCTTC	CASSLGAGTTYNEQFF
-	-	TRBV30	TRBJ1-6	TGTGCCTGGAGTCGCGTAGGGGACACCACGAGCTCCTATAATTCACCCCTCCACTTT	CAWSRVGDTTSSYNSPLHF
-	-	TRBV6-6	TRBJ2-7	TGTGCCAGCAGTTACGAGGGAAAAGGGAGCTACGAGCAGTACTTC	CASSYEGKGSYEQYF
many	-	TRBV18	TRBJ1-2	TGTGCCAGCTCACCGAGTCTGGGGGGTAAAAACTATGGCTACACCTTC	CASSPSLGGKNYGYTF
-	TRBD2	TRBV5-1	TRBJ2-5	TGCGCCAGCAGCTCTGGACTAGCGGGGGGTGAGACCCAGTACTTC	CASSSGLAGGETQYF
-	TRBD2	TRBV7-9	TRBJ2-3	TGTGCCAGCAGTTCCCGCTCGGGACTAGCAGTAGATACGCAGTATTTT	CASSSRSGLAVDTQYF
-	-	TRBV18	TRBJ2-1	TGTGCCAGCTCACCACCCCTAGCAACCAGCTCCTACAATGAGCAGTTCTTC	CASSPPLATSSYNEQFF
-	-	TRBV14	TRBJ1-4	TGTGCCAGCAGCCTACGACAGGTGGCAGCTAAATACGAAAAACTGTTTTTT	CASSLRQVAAKYEKLFF
-	-	TRBV6-5	TRBJ1-5	TGTGCCAGCAGTTACCTCGATCAGCCCCAGCATTTT	CASSYLDQPQHF
-	TRBD1	TRBV27	TRBJ1-4	TGTGCCAGCAAAAGGACAGGGGGCTTCGTAAAACTGTTTTTT	CASKRTGGFVKLFF
-	-	TRBV10-3	TRBJ1-2	TGTGCCATCAGTGAGTCCGGGAAATCCTATGGCTACACCTTC	CAISESGKSYGYTF
-	-	TRBV18	TRBJ2-3	TGTGCCAGCTCACCCGGGGGTGGAGATACGCAGTATTTT	CASSPGGGDTQYF
-	-	TRBV29-1	TRBJ2-3	TGCAGCGTTGAGGTCCAAGCCGAGTGGTATTTT	CSVEVQAEWYF
-	-	TRBV30	TRBJ2-7	TGTGCCTGGAGTGCCCAGGGAGGTTACGAGCAGTACTTC	CAWSAQGGYEQYF
-	TRBD1	TRBV19	TRBJ1-1	TGTGCCAGTAATATCCCGGGACAGGGGACTGAAGCTTTCTTT	CASNIPGQGTEAFF
-	TRBD1	TRBV5-1	TRBJ1-1	TGCGCCAGCAGCACCGGGACAGGGGACTTTATGAACACTGAAGCTTTCTTT	CASSTGTGDFMNTEAFF
-	TRBD1	TRBV19	TRBJ1-5	TGTGCCAGTAGCCAAAATACAGGGGGTCAGCCCCAGCATTTT	CASSQNTGGQPQHF
-	TRBD1	TRBV15	TRBJ1-4	TGTGCCACCAGCAGAGTCGGACAGGGGTGGGCTAATGAAAAACTGTTTTTT	CATSRVGQGWANEKLFF
-	TRBD1	TRBV30	TRBJ1-2	TGTGCCTGGAGTGTCGATAGGGGGCAGGGTGGCTACACCTTC	CAWSVDRGQGGYTF
-	-	TRBV7-9	TRBJ1-4	TGTGCCAGCAGCACAGGGTTGCCCTCAACTAATGAAAAACTGTTTTTT	CASSTGLPSTNEKLFF
-	TRBD2	TRBV29-1	TRBJ2-7	TGCAGCGCCAGCGGGGGGGCTAGAAGGGGCGAGCAGTACTTC	CSASGGARRGEQYF
-	TRBD1	TRBV7-3	TRBJ2-3	TGTGCCAGCAGCCGCGAGACAGGGGCTAGATCGCCGCAGTATTTT	CASSRETGARSPQYF
-	TRBD1	TRBV18	TRBJ1-4	TGTGCCAGCTCACCACCGGGACAGGGGCTGGGGAAGGAAAAACTGTTTTTT	CASSPPGQGLGKEKLFF
few	-	TRBV2	TRBJ1-5	TGTGCCAGCATGTTTAGTAATAGCAATCAGCCCCAGCATTTT	CASMFSNSNQPQHF
-	TRBD1	TRBV6-2/TRBV6-3	TRBJ2-2	TGTGCCGGCAGTTATTTCCTTGGAACAGGGGTCACCGGGGAGCTGTTTTTT	CAGSYFLGTGVTGELFF
few	TRBD1	TRBV28	TRBJ1-5	TGTGCCAGCAGTTTACGGCAGGGGGGCAATCAGCCCCAGCATTTT	CASSLRQGGNQPQHF
-	TRBD1	TRBV3-1/TRBV3-2	TRBJ2-3	TGTGCCAGCAGCCAGGGACAGGGCCTGAGGACAGATACGCAGTATTTT	CASSQGQGLRTDTQYF
few	-	TRBV28	TRBJ1-2	TGTGCCAGCAGTTTACAGGGTTGGGGCTACACCTTC	CASSLQGWGYTF
-	TRBD1	TRBV28	TRBJ1-2	TGTGCCAGCAGCCCGACAGGGGACTATGGCTACACCTTC	CASSPTGDYGYTF